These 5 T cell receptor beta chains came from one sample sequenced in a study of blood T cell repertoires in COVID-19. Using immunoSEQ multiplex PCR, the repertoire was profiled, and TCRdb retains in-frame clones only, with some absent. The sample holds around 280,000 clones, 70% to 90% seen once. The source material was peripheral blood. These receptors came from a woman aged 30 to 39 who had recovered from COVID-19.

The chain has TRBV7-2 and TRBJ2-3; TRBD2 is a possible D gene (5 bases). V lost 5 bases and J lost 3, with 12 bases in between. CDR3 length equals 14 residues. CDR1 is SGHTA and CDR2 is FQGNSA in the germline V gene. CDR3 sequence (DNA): TGTGCCAGCAGCCCGAGGGTGGGTACAGATACGCAGTATTTT. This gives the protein CASSPRVGTDTQYF.

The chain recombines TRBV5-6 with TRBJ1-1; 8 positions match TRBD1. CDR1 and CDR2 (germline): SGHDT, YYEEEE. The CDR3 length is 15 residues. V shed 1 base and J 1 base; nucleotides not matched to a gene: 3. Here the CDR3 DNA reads TGTGCCAGCAGCTTGAACAGGGGGAAGAACACTGAAGCTTTCTTT. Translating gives CASSLNRGKNTEAFF. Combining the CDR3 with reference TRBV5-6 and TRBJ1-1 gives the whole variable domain DAGVTQSPTHLIKTRGQQVTLRCSPKSGHDTVSWYQQALGQGPQFIFQYYEEEERQRGNFPDRFSGHQFPNYSSELNVNALLLGDSALYLCASSLNRGKNTEAFFGQGTRLTVV.

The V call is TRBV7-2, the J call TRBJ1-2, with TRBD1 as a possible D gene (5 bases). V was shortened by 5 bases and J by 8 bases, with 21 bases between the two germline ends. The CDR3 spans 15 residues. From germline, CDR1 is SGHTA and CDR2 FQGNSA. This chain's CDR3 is CASSGSRRGWDGYTF. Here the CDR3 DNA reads TGTGCCAGCAGCGGTAGTCGGAGGGGTTGGGACGGCTACACCTTC.

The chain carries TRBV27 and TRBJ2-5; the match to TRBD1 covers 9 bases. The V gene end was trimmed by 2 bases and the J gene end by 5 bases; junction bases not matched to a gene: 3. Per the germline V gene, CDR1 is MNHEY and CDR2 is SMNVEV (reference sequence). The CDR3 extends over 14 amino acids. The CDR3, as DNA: TGTGCCAGCAGTTTAGGGGGGACAGGGGAGACCCAGTACTTC. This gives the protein CASSLGGTGETQYF.

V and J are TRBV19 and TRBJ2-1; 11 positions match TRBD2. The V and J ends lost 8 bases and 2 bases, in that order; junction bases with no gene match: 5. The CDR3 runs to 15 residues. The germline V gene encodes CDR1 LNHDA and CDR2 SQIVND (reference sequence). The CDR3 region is CASRRGLAAYNEQFF. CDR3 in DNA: TGTGCCAGTCGAAGGGGACTAGCGGCCTACAATGAGCAGTTCTTC.